This record concerns one T cell receptor (beta chain) sequence. The data belong to a study of blood T cell repertoires in COVID-19. Study background: Material from acute and convalescent COVID-19 was sourced from the United States, Italy and Spain.

V lost 6 bases, J lost 9 bases, and 9 bases stayed unmatched. The germline gives CDR1 LGHDT, CDR2 YNNKEL (reference sequence). The CDR3 runs to 14 residues. Residents of about two dozen US areas, aged roughly 18 to 89 years, made up the participants. Allocation to cohorts depended on clinical history reported by the participants. Methods used by the authors: Estimation of nucleated cell counts was performed using reference gene primer amplification. Some clones are missing from TCRdb's copy, which holds only in-frame ones; the method was immunoSEQ multiplex PCR. That table furnishes V, J and clone size, whereas the DNA furnished D and trimming. The sample contains about 340,000 clones, around 86% of which appear only once.

The chain couples TRBV3-1 (or the pseudogene TRBV3-2) to TRBJ1-2; 11 nucleotides align to TRBD1. Sequenced sample: PBMCs or T cells enriched from blood (not recorded which). The sequence derives from a woman between 40 and 55 years old with acute COVID-19. CDR3 in amino acids: CASSVGQGAVSYTF. The CDR3 DNA reads as TGTGCCAGCAGTGTAGGACAGGGGGCGGTTAGCTACACCTTC.